The source of this T cell receptor beta chain is a study of shared clonotypes between healthy human individuals. The overall study: The plates for each donor numbered three CD4 naive, three CD4 memory, two CD8 naive and one CD8 memory.

The V end lost 4 bases, the J end lost 8 bases, and 13 bases lay between the germline ends. CDR3 length: 13 residues. Germline CDR1 SGHNT, CDR2 YYREEE (reference sequence). Donors comprised healthy HIV-negative adults lacking recent acute infections or vaccinations. CD8 memory merged CD45RO+ with CCR7-negative CD45RA+ TemRA cells. Note on this clone: Its matching antigen is unknown.

Study-level findings and limits: A handful of donors held about 5.1% of naive CD4 clonotypes in common.

Generated by immunoSEQ multiplex PCR, the TCRdb table keeps only in-frame clones and is missing some. The sample has 100,000 to 120,000 clones, over 65% seen once; the top ten hold approximately 25%. The sequenced sample consisted of memory CD8+ T cells sorted from blood. As for subset: CD45RO+ cells pooled with CCR7-negative TemRA cells. The V gene is TRBV5-4, the J gene TRBJ2-1; D gene uncertain. This clonotype was obtained from a woman aged 25 to 45 in good health. The CDR3: CASSLNMAHEQFF. CDR3 sequence (DNA): TGTGCCAGCAGCCTTAACATGGCGCATGAGCAGTTCTTC.